These 6 T cell receptor beta chains share one sample of origin, sequenced in a study of pediatric ulcerative colitis. Libraries were prepared by immunoSEQ multiplex PCR; TCRdb keeps only in-frame clonotypes and omits some of them. The repertoire holds about 4,300 clones, with over 85% as singletons. Sequencing was performed on blood. These receptors all come from a boy younger than 18 who was a control in a study of pediatric ulcerative colitis.

The V and J genes are TRBV27 and TRBJ1-2, with TRBD1 as a possible D gene (5 bases). The V end was cut by 3 bases, the J end by 4 bases, with 9 bases between. This CDR3 contains 13 residues. CDR1 and CDR2 (germline): MNHEY, SMNVEV (reference sequence). The CDR3, as DNA: TGTGCCAGCAGTTTCGCCGGGGGCTATGGCTACACCTTC. It translates to CASSFAGGYGYTF.

V usage is TRBV11-2 and J usage is TRBJ2-1; 12 bases align to TRBD2. V shed 4 bases and J 7 bases; nucleotides not matched to a gene: 11. Germline-derived CDR1 and CDR2 are SGHAT and FQNNGV. This CDR3 contains 17 residues. The CDR3 loop reads CASSYQRLAGVLNEQFF. The CDR3 DNA sequence: TGTGCCAGCAGCTACCAAAGACTAGCGGGAGTCTTGAATGAGCAGTTCTTC.

V and J are TRBV7-9 and TRBJ1-1; no definite D call. CDR3 length: 18 amino acids. Germline-derived CDR1 and CDR2 are SEHNR and FQNEAQ (reference sequence). With 0 bases removed from V and 5 bases from J, the gap between germline ends came to 22 bases. The CDR3 is CASSLAKLVRGRWTEAFF. Here the CDR3 DNA reads TGTGCCAGCAGCTTAGCTAAGTTGGTGAGAGGTCGGTGGACTGAAGCTTTCTTT.

The chain recombines TRBV19 with TRBJ1-5, with D perhaps TRBD1 (6 bases). This CDR3 region has 17 residues. V lost 5 bases to trimming and J lost 0 bases, with 17 bases between them. Germline V lookup: CDR1 LNHDA, CDR2 SQIVND (reference sequence). The CDR3 DNA reads TGTGCCAGTAGTGGCCGTCGGACAGACAGTAGCAATCAGCCCCAGCATTTT. The encoded protein is CASSGRRTDSSNQPQHF.

V gene TRBV5-1 combines with J gene TRBJ1-1; a possible D gene is TRBD1 (5 bases). V lost 2 bases and J lost 8, with 10 bases in between. Per the germline V gene, CDR1 is SGHRS and CDR2 is YFSETQ. This CDR3 region has 12 residues. This chain's CDR3 is CASSFGTAEAFF. CDR3 sequence (DNA): TGCGCCAGCAGCTTCGGGACTGCCGAAGCTTTCTTT. The variable domain in full, completed from reference TRBV5-1 and TRBJ1-1, reads KAGVTQTPRYLIKTRGQQVTLSCSPISGHRSVSWYQQTPGQGLQFLFEYFSETQRNKGNFPGRFSGRQFSNSRSEMNVSTLELGDSALYLCASSFGTAEAFFGQGTRLTVV.

The chain carries TRBV14 and TRBJ1-3; D gene ambiguous. V was clipped by 0 bases and J by 8 bases, with 5 bases between them. The CDR3 sequence is 12 residues long. Germline CDR1 reads SGHDN; CDR2 reads FVKESK. The CDR3 DNA sequence: TGTGCCAGCAGCCAAGAGGGGTACACCATATATTTT. This gives the protein CASSQEGYTIYF.